The clone carrying this TCR beta chain showed up just a few times. Authors' data handling: Estimates of nucleated cell counts were drawn from the amplification of reference gene primers. The assay was immunoSEQ multiplex PCR, and TCRdb's table has in-frame clones only and misses some. That table supplies the V and J calls and clone size; D and trimming were determined from the DNA. The table shows a few hundred thousand clones, with 89% occurring only once. These data originate in a study of blood T cell repertoires in COVID-19. Background on the study: Whether acute or convalescent, the COVID-19 samples came from the United States, Italy and Spain. PBMCs, B-cell-depleted T cells, or T cells provided the cDNA or gDNA that made up the material.

V was clipped by 1 base and J by 0 bases, with 10 bases between them. Germline CDR1 reads SGHNT; CDR2 reads YYREEE (reference sequence). This CDR3 comprises 15 residues. The sample was peripheral blood. The receptor's source is a man aged 35 to 55 with acute or convalescent COVID-19. This sequence joins TRBV5-4 and TRBJ1-1; D is uncertain. In DNA form, the CDR3 reads TGTGCCAGCAGCTTGATTGGCTTCATGAACACTGAAGCTTTCTTT. Its protein product is CASSLIGFMNTEAFF.